This note documents a single T cell receptor beta chain sequence. Its specificity is not known. The assay was immunoSEQ multiplex PCR, and TCRdb's table has in-frame clones only and misses some. The sample has about 95,000 clones; over 75% are singletons. The data were taken from a study of OX40 agonist ivuxolimab in advanced cancers. Background on the study: Every 2 weeks, patients got intravenous ivuxolimab at one of six dose levels (0.01-10 mg/kg). Partial responses, seen in three patients, involved one hepatocellular carcinoma and two cutaneous melanomas. Patients enrolled in dose escalation were diagnosed with hepatocellular carcinoma, melanoma, renal cell or head and neck cancer. Study outcomes and limitations: Averaging showed that CD8+ T cells had more expanded clones than CD4+ did.

The CDR3 loop spans 15 amino acids. Germline CDR1 and CDR2: MGHRA and YSYEKL. V was cut by 0 bases and J by 1 base, with 9 bases left in between. V is TRBV4-1 and J is TRBJ2-5; D not certain. Sequencing used CD4+ or CD8+ T cells sorted from blood, obtained in a trial of the OX40 agonist ivuxolimab. This TCR was sampled from an adult with an advanced solid tumor such as melanoma, head and neck, liver or kidney cancer. The CDR3 DNA is TGCGCCAGCAGCCAAGATCCCGGGCTCCAAGAGACCCAGTACTTC. Amino acids: CASSQDPGLQETQYF.